This T cell receptor beta chain was sequenced in a study of blood T cell repertoires in COVID-19. About the study: COVID-19 samples collected from the United States, Italy and Spain covered acute and convalescent phases. The cDNA or gDNA used as material had been derived from T cells, B-cell-depleted T cells, or PBMCs.

This clone was observed a few times. Original handling: Reference gene primer amplification gave nucleated cell count estimates. Profiled with immunoSEQ multiplex PCR; TCRdb holds only in-frame clones, not every one. V and J calls and clone size are copied from that table; D and trimming were computed from the DNA. The sample gives around 130,000 clones, 84% of which show up once; more than 9% is in the top ten. This TCR was sampled from a woman aged 60 to 75 with acute or convalescent COVID-19. Material for sequencing was peripheral blood.

CDR3: CASSFTGPPREQYF. CDR3 DNA sequence: TGTGCCAGCAGTTTTACCGGCCCTCCGAGGGAGCAGTACTTC. The rearrangement links TRBV2 to TRBJ2-7; D is unclear. The germline V gene encodes CDR1 SNHLY and CDR2 FYNNEI. CDR3 size: 14 residues. Trimming took 5 bases from V and 7 from J, leaving 18 bases between them.